These 21 T cell receptor beta chains share one sample of origin, sequenced in a study of identical twins. TCRdb re-called the 5' RACE reads with MiXCR, one entry per CDR3 protein. The sample lists hundreds of thousands of distinct CDR3 sequences; about 9.4% were seen once. The sample was also reused in another study, on yellow fever vaccine responses in identical twins.

Sequencing input: PBMCs. These receptors were collected from a woman aged 18-29 years in good health.

This clonotype was counted a few times. DNA for the CDR3: TGTGCCTGGAGTGGCAAGGGGCAAGAGACCCAGTACTTC. This sequence encodes CAWSGKGQETQYF. The chain couples TRBV30 to TRBJ2-5, with D perhaps matching TRBD1 (5 bases). The CDR3 totals 13 residues. The germline gives CDR1 GTSNPN, CDR2 SVGIG (reference sequence). Trimming cost V 1 base and J 2 bases, with 8 bases left between them.

This clonotype showed up just a few times. The V gene is TRBV12-3 or TRBV12-4, the J gene TRBJ2-3, with unresolved D. Trimming removed 7 bases from V and 1 base from J, with 15 bases in between. The CDR3 has 15 residues. The CDR3 nucleotides are TGTGCCAGCACCCCACCTAGTGGGGGCACAGATACGCAGTATTTT. Amino acids: CASTPPSGGTDTQYF.

The CDR3 nucleotides are TGTGCCAGCAGATCTACCCAAGAGACCCAGTACTTC. It encodes CASRSTQETQYF. This chain links TRBV6-2 or TRBV6-3 with TRBJ2-5; D not resolved. The CDR3 extends over 12 amino acids. Germline CDR1 and CDR2: MNHEY and SVGEGT. Deletions cut 6 bases from V and 1 base from J, with 6 bases between.

This clonotype has just a few counts. This chain joins TRBV28 and TRBJ2-7, with a possible D match to TRBD1 (5 bases). This CDR3 spans 15 amino acids. CDR1 is MDHEN, CDR2 SYDVKM, per germline. The V gene lost 5 bases and the J gene lost 2 bases, with 16 bases spanning the gap. CDR3 region: CASSRQRTRTYEQYF. Here the CDR3 DNA reads TGTGCCAGCAGTAGACAAAGGACACGTACCTACGAGCAGTACTTC.

This clonotype was detected many times. CDR3 loop: CASSRSGTDTQYF. As DNA, the CDR3 is TGCGCCAGCAGCCGTAGCGGAACAGATACGCAGTATTTT. The chain has TRBV4-3 and TRBJ2-3, with D possibly matching TRBD2 (6 bases). The V end lost 4 bases, the J end lost 3 bases, and 8 bases lay between the germline ends. Germline lookup yields CDR1 LGHNA and CDR2 YSLEER. CDR3 length: 13 amino acids.

CDR3 region: CATSGRGEYNEQFF. CDR3 bases: TGTGCCACCTCCGGACGGGGGGAATACAATGAGCAGTTCTTC. V gene TRBV27 combines with J gene TRBJ2-1, with 7 nucleotides matching TRBD2. V trimming: 10 bases; J trimming: 4 bases; junction bases outside the gene matches: 10. CDR3 length: 14 amino acids. Germline V gene sequence: CDR1 MNHEY, CDR2 SMNVEV (reference sequence).

The rearrangement uses TRBV24-1 and TRBJ2-5, with TRBD1 identical over 8 bases. The junction had 5 bases not matched to a gene; V was cut back by 7 bases and J by 5 bases. The CDR3 extends over 13 amino acids. Germline CDR1 reads KGHDR; CDR2 reads SFDVKD. DNA for the CDR3: TGTGCCACCAGGGCGACAGGGGATGAGACCCAGTACTTC. It is translated as CATRATGDETQYF.

The CDR3 spells CASSWWGATEAFF. In nucleotides, the CDR3 is TGTGCCAGTAGTTGGTGGGGGGCCACTGAAGCTTTCTTT. The chain is built from TRBV19 and TRBJ1-1; D possibly corresponds to TRBD1 (6 bases). V dropped 5 bases and J dropped 4 bases, with 11 bases sitting between them. Germline V gene data show CDR1 as LNHDA and CDR2 as SQIVND (reference sequence). The CDR3 is 13 amino acids.

This clonotype was recorded at least ten times. At one end the junction does not follow the germline gene, possibly because of a read error. The J gene is TRBJ1-1, the V gene TRBV5-1; D is uncertain. The CDR3 is 13 amino acids. Germline V CDR1 and CDR2: SGHRS, YFSETQ. The CDR3 region is CASSPSLNTEAFF. CDR3 coding DNA: TGTGCCAGCAGCCCTAGCCTGAACACTGAAGCTTTCTTT.

This clonotype was detected many times. The V and J genes are TRBV5-1 and TRBJ2-1, with TRBD1 matching 7 bases. There are 15 residues in the CDR3. The germline CDR1 and CDR2 sequences are SGHRS and YFSETQ. Unmatched junction bases numbered 3, after V lost 0 bases and J lost 3 bases. CDR3 DNA sequence: TGCGCCAGCAGCTTGGGTGGGACAGACTACAATGAGCAGTTCTTC. This encodes CASSLGGTDYNEQFF.

This rearrangement joins TRBV4-3 to TRBJ2-1; D is possibly TRBD2 (6 bases). The CDR3 spans 16 residues. Germline CDR1 LGHNA, CDR2 YSLEER. V gave up 4 bases and J gave up 2 bases, with 15 bases separating them. The CDR3 loop reads CASSPGLQGPYNEQFF. In DNA form, the CDR3 reads TGCGCCAGCAGCCCGGGACTCCAGGGTCCCTACAATGAGCAGTTCTTC.

This clonotype was counted only a few times. The chain joins TRBV27 to TRBJ1-5, with 8 bases identical to TRBD1. With V trimmed by 4 bases and J by 5 bases, 10 bases remained unmatched. The V gene's germline CDR1 is MNHEY and CDR2 SMNVEV (reference sequence). This CDR3 contains 16 residues. CDR3 nucleotide sequence: TGTGCCAGCAGTTGGGGAAGCGGGACAGGTGATCAGCCCCAGCATTTT. The encoded protein is CASSWGSGTGDQPQHF.

This clonotype was counted only a few times. At one end the junction does not follow the germline gene, possibly because of a read error. The chain carries TRBV7-9 and TRBJ2-1, with TRBD1 identical over 10 bases. CDR3 length: 17 amino acids. The germline CDR1 and CDR2 sequences are SEHNR and FQNEAQ (reference sequence). The CDR3 reads CSSSLGTGVTRPNEQFF. The CDR3 DNA is TGTTCCAGCAGCTTAGGGACAGGGGTGACCCGCCCAAATGAGCAGTTCTTC.

The chain combines TRBV7-2 with TRBJ2-6, with D maybe TRBD1 (6 bases). V shed 4 bases and J shed 4 bases, with 14 bases lying between them. This CDR3 has 16 residues. Germline V lookup: CDR1 SGHTA, CDR2 FQGNSA. As DNA, the CDR3 is TGTGCCAGCAGCTACCGAACAGGGACCGGGGCCAACGTCCTGACTTTC. This translates into CASSYRTGTGANVLTF.

This clonotype was seen only a few times. The chain combines TRBV28 with TRBJ2-5; D is perhaps TRBD1 (5 bases). The CDR3 sequence is 14 residues long. V lost 5 bases to trimming and J lost 0 bases, with 10 bases between them. CDR1 is MDHEN, CDR2 SYDVKM, per germline. CDR3: CASSPRQNQETQYF. As DNA, the CDR3 is TGTGCCAGCAGTCCCCGACAGAACCAAGAGACCCAGTACTTC.

This clonotype was seen ten or more times. This chain connects TRBV5-5 to TRBJ2-1; weak D call: TRBD2 (6 bases). V dropped 6 bases and J dropped 4 bases, with 17 bases sitting between them. CDR3 size: 15 residues. Germline lookup yields CDR1 SGHKS and CDR2 YYEKEE (reference sequence). CDR3 DNA sequence: TGTGCCAGCAACCTTGGGGTAAGCGGGTACAATGAGCAGTTCTTC. It translates to CASNLGVSGYNEQFF.

This clonotype came up a few times. This rearrangement joins TRBV20-1 to TRBJ2-7, with TRBD2 matching over 12 bases. Germline V gene sequence: CDR1 DFQATT, CDR2 SNEGSKA (reference sequence). Trimming at V came to 3 bases and at J to 5 bases, leaving 8 bases not matched to a gene. The CDR3 extends over 15 amino acids. The DNA of the CDR3 is TGCAGTGCTAGCCCCCCGGCTAGCGGGAGGGACGAGCAGTACTTC. Amino acid sequence: CSASPPASGRDEQYF.

This clonotype was counted at least ten times. This rearrangement joins TRBV10-3 to TRBJ1-1, with 9 bases identical to TRBD1. Looked up from germline, CDR1 is ENHRY and CDR2 is SYGVKD. The J segment lost 3 bases and the V segment lost 10 bases, leaving 9 bases of the junction unmatched. The length of the CDR3 is 14 residues. This CDR3 reads CASDRGTQDTEAFF. The CDR3 nucleotides are TGTGCCAGCGACAGGGGGACCCAGGACACTGAAGCTTTCTTT.

There are a few counts of this clonotype. V and J are TRBV4-3 and TRBJ2-7; D gene unclear. In germline, CDR1 is LGHNA, CDR2 YSLEER. V was pared by 0 bases and J by 3 bases, with 12 bases between. This CDR3 comprises 15 residues. The CDR3, as DNA: TGCGCCAGCAGCCAAGAAATTGACGGCTTCTACGAGCAGTACTTC. Protein product: CASSQEIDGFYEQYF.

This clonotype appeared once. The chain is built from TRBV7-3 and TRBJ2-1; 10 bases are a match to TRBD1. V was clipped by 5 bases and J by 3 bases; unmatched bases: 7. In germline, CDR1 is SGHTA, CDR2 FQGTGA. CDR3 length equals 16 residues. DNA for the CDR3: TGTGCCAGCAGCCCCTTCGGGACAGGGGACTACAATGAGCAGTTCTTC. Its protein product is CASSPFGTGDYNEQFF.

The chain recombines TRBV20-1 with TRBJ2-7; D remains ambiguous. The germline CDR1 and CDR2 sequences are DFQATT and SNEGSKA (reference sequence). The CDR3 length is 14 residues. Between the trimmed V and J ends, which lost 4 bases and 1 base, there was a span of 14 bases. Here the CDR3 reads CSANEFWISYEQYF. CDR3 coding DNA: TGCAGTGCTAACGAATTTTGGATTTCCTACGAGCAGTACTTC.